This is a list of T cell receptor beta chains from one sample in a study of shared clonotypes between healthy human individuals. Clones were sequenced by immunoSEQ multiplex PCR, and TCRdb holds only the in-frame ones, with some missing. The profile shows 2,500,000 or so clones, roughly 90% of them singletons. Sequencing used naive CD4+ T cells from PBMCs. These receptors came from a young man in good health. Some clones in this sample may be carry-over from other donors' samples. The CDR3 runs from the conserved cysteine through the conserved F or W. The order of the fields is V gene, D gene, J gene, clone size, CDR3 DNA, CDR3 protein. The D gene is left open where the match is weak. The size of a clone is reported for some rows only, either as once, few or many, or as a class for expanded clones.

V: TRBV29-1; D: .; J: TRBJ2-3; size: once; DNA: TGCACTACAGGGACGGGAGTAGTTGGAGATACGCAGTATTTT; CDR3: CTTGTGVVGDTQYF
V: TRBV7-9; D: .; J: TRBJ1-5; size: once; DNA: TGTGCCAGCAGCTTAGGTGAAGGGTCCTATAGCAATCAGCCCCAGCATTTT; CDR3: CASSLGEGSYSNQPQHF
V: TRBV7-9; D: .; J: TRBJ2-5; size: .; DNA: TGTGCCAGCAGCCATCAATACAGGGTGAGGGAAGAGACCCAGTACTTC; CDR3: CASSHQYRVREETQYF
V: TRBV2; D: .; J: TRBJ2-1; size: few; DNA: TGTGCCAGCACCGCCGAGCAGTTCTTC; CDR3: CASTAEQFF
V: TRBV20-1; D: .; J: TRBJ1-1; size: .; DNA: TGCAGTGCCGTGACGAACACTGAAGCTTTCTTT; CDR3: CSAVTNTEAFF
V: TRBV28; D: .; J: TRBJ2-6; size: .; DNA: TGTGCCAGCAAGGTCTCTGGGGCCAACGTCCTGACTTTC; CDR3: CASKVSGANVLTF
V: TRBV6-1; D: TRBD1; J: TRBJ1-2; size: .; DNA: TGTGCCAGCAGTGAAGGGACAGGTGACTATGGCTACACCTTC; CDR3: CASSEGTGDYGYTF
V: TRBV4-2; D: .; J: TRBJ1-1; size: .; DNA: TGTGCCAGCAGCCAAAAAAAGGGAGCCAGGGGCGTAGGGTCCACTGAAGCTTTCTTT; CDR3: CASSQKKGARGVGSTEAFF
V: TRBV18; D: TRBD1; J: TRBJ2-7; size: .; DNA: TGTGCCAGCTCAGCAGGACAGGCCTACGAGCAGTACTTC; CDR3: CASSAGQAYEQYF
V: TRBV7-8; D: .; J: TRBJ2-7; size: .; DNA: TGTGCCAGCAGCTTAGCTGGGTCAGCCGAGCAGTACTTC; CDR3: CASSLAGSAEQYF
V: TRBV6-4; D: TRBD2; J: TRBJ2-2; size: .; DNA: TGTGCCAGCGCCACAGGCGGGAGAGGCACCGGGGAGCTGTTTTTT; CDR3: CASATGGRGTGELFF
V: TRBV5-1; D: TRBD2; J: TRBJ2-1; size: .; DNA: TGCGCCAGCAGGAGCGGGAGTTCGGACAATGAGCAGTTCTTC; CDR3: CASRSGSSDNEQFF
V: TRBV13; D: .; J: TRBJ2-7; size: .; DNA: TGTGCCAGCAGCTTAAGGAACTCCTACGAGCAGTACTTC; CDR3: CASSLRNSYEQYF
V: TRBV5-1; D: .; J: TRBJ1-4; size: .; DNA: TGCGCCAGCAGCCTGGCGGGTGGACACGATGAAAAACTGTTTTTT; CDR3: CASSLAGGHDEKLFF
V: TRBV11-2; D: TRBD1; J: TRBJ1-1; size: .; DNA: TGTGCCAGCAGCCGGGACAGGGGCAACACTGAAGCTTTCTTT; CDR3: CASSRDRGNTEAFF
V: TRBV4-1; D: .; J: TRBJ1-3; size: .; DNA: TGCGCCAGCAGCCAAGATCCAGGGAGTTACACCATATATTTT; CDR3: CASSQDPGSYTIYF
V: TRBV19; D: TRBD2; J: TRBJ2-2; size: .; DNA: TGTGCCAGTAGCGAAATCCCGGGGGGCCAGCGGGAGAAGTTTGCCGGGGAGCTGTTTTTT; CDR3: CASSEIPGGQREKFAGELFF
V: TRBV7-8; D: TRBD2; J: TRBJ2-3; size: .; DNA: TGTGCCAGCAGCTTAGTAACTAGCGGACGCACAGATACGCAGTATTTT; CDR3: CASSLVTSGRTDTQYF
V: TRBV9; D: TRBD2; J: TRBJ2-2; size: .; DNA: TGTGCCAGCAGCTTGTATAGCGGGAGGGTGGACACCGGGGAGCTGTTTTTT; CDR3: CASSLYSGRVDTGELFF
V: TRBV5-4; D: TRBD1; J: TRBJ1-1; size: .; DNA: TGTGCCTGTAGGGGGCCGAACACTGAAGCTTTCTTT; CDR3: CACRGPNTEAFF
V: TRBV2; D: .; J: TRBJ2-5; size: .; DNA: TGTGCCAGCAGTGATAGGGAAGAGACCCAGTACTTC; CDR3: CASSDREETQYF
V: TRBV11-2; D: .; J: TRBJ2-3; size: .; DNA: TGTGCCAGCAGCTTAGATGGGGGCACAGATACGCAGTATTTT; CDR3: CASSLDGGTDTQYF